Listed below are T cell receptor beta chains from one sample, sequenced in a study of CD8 T cells in ankylosing spondylitis. TCRdb recomputed calls from the 5' RACE reads with MiXCR, one row per CDR3 protein. The repertoire holds some 240,000 distinct CDR3 sequences, approximately 9% seen once, with around 7% in the top ten. The material sequenced was blood, either unsorted or a sorted T cell fraction (not recorded which). The receptors shown here come from a male donor with ankylosing spondylitis or in good health (not recorded which). The CDR3 runs from the conserved cysteine through the conserved F or W. The order of the fields is CDR3 protein, CDR3 DNA, D gene, J gene, V gene, clone size. A D gene is named only where the DNA matches it firmly. The size entry is marked missing in some rows and otherwise reads once, few, many or a size class.

CDR3aa: CAISERVDEQFF
CDR3nt: TGTGCCATCAGTGAACGGGTCGATGAGCAGTTCTTC
d_gene: .
j_gene: TRBJ2-1
v_gene: TRBV10-3
abundance: many

CDR3aa: CASSLTEETQYF
CDR3nt: TGTGCCAGCAGTTTAACCGAAGAGACCCAGTACTTC
d_gene: .
j_gene: TRBJ2-5
v_gene: TRBV12-3/TRBV12-4
abundance: many

CDR3aa: CSARGASRNTGELFF
CDR3nt: TGCAGTGCCCGGGGGGCTAGCAGAAACACCGGGGAGCTGTTTTTT
d_gene: .
j_gene: TRBJ2-2
v_gene: TRBV20-1
abundance: many

CDR3aa: CASSLGAYRYSNQPQHF
CDR3nt: TGTGCCAGCAGCTTAGGGGCCTACCGCTATAGCAATCAGCCCCAGCATTTT
d_gene: .
j_gene: TRBJ1-5
v_gene: TRBV7-8
abundance: many

CDR3aa: CASSWSLSRDTGELFF
CDR3nt: TGTGCCAGCAGCTGGTCCCTCTCAAGGGACACCGGGGAGCTGTTTTTT
d_gene: .
j_gene: TRBJ2-2
v_gene: TRBV7-8
abundance: .

CDR3aa: CATSDRGADEQFF
CDR3nt: TGTGCCACCAGTGACAGGGGGGCCGATGAGCAGTTCTTC
d_gene: .
j_gene: TRBJ2-1
v_gene: TRBV24-1
abundance: few

CDR3aa: CAWTEGGTDTQYF
CDR3nt: TGTGCCTGGACTGAGGGGGGCACAGATACGCAGTATTTT
d_gene: .
j_gene: TRBJ2-3
v_gene: TRBV30
abundance: few

CDR3aa: CAISEVGRGEAFF
CDR3nt: TGTGCCATCAGTGAGGTCGGGCGGGGTGAAGCTTTCTTT
d_gene: .
j_gene: TRBJ1-1
v_gene: TRBV10-3
abundance: few

CDR3aa: CASSSWDRDKSYEQYF
CDR3nt: TGTGCCAGCAGCTCCTGGGATCGGGACAAATCCTACGAGCAGTACTTC
d_gene: .
j_gene: TRBJ2-7
v_gene: TRBV7-9
abundance: many

CDR3aa: CASTIQQVNTEAFF
CDR3nt: TGTGCCAGCACCATACAGCAGGTGAACACTGAAGCTTTCTTT
d_gene: .
j_gene: TRBJ1-1
v_gene: TRBV7-2
abundance: few

CDR3aa: CASNLAGGPSTDTQYF
CDR3nt: TGTGCCAGCAATTTAGCGGGGGGACCAAGCACAGATACGCAGTATTTT
d_gene: TRBD2
j_gene: TRBJ2-3
v_gene: TRBV6-5
abundance: many

CDR3aa: CSAAPLPVVGAIVSTDTQYF
CDR3nt: TGCAGCGCAGCCCCCCTCCCGGTGGTCGGCGCCATCGTAAGCACAGATACGCAGTATTTT
d_gene: .
j_gene: TRBJ2-3
v_gene: TRBV20-1
abundance: many

CDR3aa: CASSPRTVGSPLHF
CDR3nt: TGTGCCAGCAGCCCTAGGACGGTTGGGTCACCCCTCCACTTT
d_gene: .
j_gene: TRBJ1-6
v_gene: TRBV9
abundance: many

CDR3aa: CATSRDRIAGYEQYF
CDR3nt: TGTGCCACCAGCAGAGATAGAATAGCGGGATACGAGCAGTACTTC
d_gene: TRBD2
j_gene: TRBJ2-7
v_gene: TRBV15
abundance: many

CDR3aa: CASSPAGTGYEKLFF
CDR3nt: TGCGCCAGCAGCCCGGCCGGGACAGGGTATGAAAAACTGTTTTTT
d_gene: TRBD1
j_gene: TRBJ1-4
v_gene: TRBV5-1
abundance: many

CDR3aa: CAWSVILLAGGVEQFF
CDR3nt: TGTGCCTGGAGTGTAATACTACTAGCGGGGGGGGTTGAGCAGTTCTTC
d_gene: TRBD2
j_gene: TRBJ2-1
v_gene: TRBV30
abundance: many

CDR3aa: CASSLAGRGAFF
CDR3nt: TGTGCCAGCAGCTTAGCGGGCAGGGGCGCTTTCTTT
d_gene: .
j_gene: TRBJ1-1
v_gene: TRBV7-2
abundance: few

CDR3aa: CASSLAGGTYNEQFF
CDR3nt: TGTGCCAGCAGCTTAGCGGGAGGGACCTACAATGAGCAGTTCTTC
d_gene: TRBD2
j_gene: TRBJ2-1
v_gene: TRBV7-3
abundance: few

CDR3aa: CSVDRLSEAFF
CDR3nt: TGCAGCGTTGATCGACTGTCTGAAGCTTTCTTT
d_gene: .
j_gene: TRBJ1-1
v_gene: TRBV29-1
abundance: many

CDR3aa: CASTLTGWGRNNQPQHF
CDR3nt: TGTGCCAGCACCTTGACAGGTTGGGGAAGGAACAATCAGCCCCAGCATTTT
d_gene: .
j_gene: TRBJ1-5
v_gene: TRBV12-3/TRBV12-4
abundance: many

CDR3aa: CASSLWTSGTDTQYF
CDR3nt: TGTGCCAGCAGCCTATGGACTAGCGGCACAGATACGCAGTATTTT
d_gene: TRBD2
j_gene: TRBJ2-3
v_gene: TRBV5-4
abundance: many

CDR3aa: CASSLAKASTAAREAFF
CDR3nt: TGTGCCAGCAGCTTAGCAAAAGCTTCGACGGCGGCCAGAGAAGCTTTCTTT
d_gene: .
j_gene: TRBJ1-1
v_gene: TRBV7-9
abundance: .

CDR3aa: CASSYSGVSTDTQYF
CDR3nt: TGTGCCAGCAGCTACTCAGGGGTTAGCACAGATACGCAGTATTTT
d_gene: .
j_gene: TRBJ2-3
v_gene: TRBV7-2
abundance: many

CDR3aa: CAIWDVPNYTF
CDR3nt: TGTGCCATCTGGGACGTGCCGAACTACACCTTC
d_gene: .
j_gene: TRBJ1-2
v_gene: TRBV7-9
abundance: few